The entry below gives a single TCR beta chain sequence along with its context. Its target is unknown. This entry comes from a study of beta chain features in type 1 diabetes. Overall study: No patient-donor differences in age, gender, total cells or subset yield. The examined sorted cells totaled some 99 million across samples. Study results and caveats: Among patients with Type 1 diabetes, TCRB CDR3s were moderately but significantly shorter in every one of the four CD4+ subsets.

This CDR3 is 15 amino acids long. V lost 0 bases, J lost 4 bases, and 13 bases lay in between. Germline values: CDR1 SGHTS, CDR2 YDEGEE. Reverse transcription of all isolated RNA meant that expressed TCRB transcripts were sequenced. The data were produced by immunoSEQ multiplex PCR, yet TCRdb's version contains in-frame clones alone and is incomplete. The sample carries tens of thousands of clones, 40% to 60% recorded once. Around 100 mL of blood, on average, came from one heparinised draw per donor. Sequencing was carried out using Tregs from blood. The chain links TRBV5-8 to TRBJ2-5; a weak D match, TRBD1 (6 bases). This TCR came from a woman in her thirties or forties with type 1 diabetes. CDR3 DNA sequence: TGTGCCAGCAGCTTGGCCGGTCAGGGGCGAGAGACCCAGTACTTC. Protein: CASSLAGQGRETQYF.